Below are 8 T cell receptor beta chains sequenced from a single sample in a study of T cells in localized non-small cell lung cancer. Repertoires were generated with immunoSEQ multiplex PCR, while TCRdb's copy carries only in-frame clones and drops some. The table includes about 23,000 clones, approximately 91% detected once. Here the sequenced sample was peripheral blood, taken before any cancer treatment. These TCRs come from a male donor at least 60 years old with stage I lung adenocarcinoma.

The rearrangement links TRBV15 to TRBJ2-7, with TRBD1 identical over 7 bases. The CDR3 sequence is 16 residues long. Germline CDR1 reads LNHNV; CDR2 reads YYDKDF (reference sequence). After removal of 3 bases from V and 4 bases from J, the junction contained 12 bases not matched to a gene. The CDR3 nucleotides are TGTGCCACCAGCAGGGAACCTGAACAGGGGCTATACGAGCAGTACTTC. It is translated as CATSREPEQGLYEQYF.

V is TRBV6-1 and J is TRBJ1-5; no firm D call. Germline assignment: CDR1 MNHNS and CDR2 SASEGT. CDR3 length: 13 amino acids. V lost 1 base to trimming and J lost 7 bases, with 8 bases between them. CDR3 DNA sequence: TGTGCCAGCAGTGAAGGTCAGCGACAGCCCCAGCATTTT. Residues: CASSEGQRQPQHF.

The chain recombines TRBV28 with TRBJ1-2, with a tentative D call TRBD1 (5 bases). The CDR3 length is 15 residues. Germline V gives CDR1 MDHEN, CDR2 SYDVKM. V was shortened by 8 bases and J by 10 bases, with 26 bases between the two germline ends. The CDR3 DNA reads TGTGCCAGCGGCTCGGTGGGGACGGCAAATCTTGTCTACACCTTC. Encoded protein: CASGSVGTANLVYTF.

The chain links TRBV28 to TRBJ1-2, with D uncertain. Germline V gene lookup returns CDR1 MDHEN and CDR2 SYDVKM. V was pared by 5 bases and J by 4 bases, with 17 bases between. The CDR3 has 15 residues. CDR3 DNA sequence: TGTGCCAGCAGTATTACCCGGGAGGAATTCTATGGCTACACCTTC. It is translated as CASSITREEFYGYTF.

This chain connects TRBV7-2 to TRBJ2-4; the D is unclear. Germline loops: CDR1 SGHTA, CDR2 FQGNSA. V was cut by 1 base and J by 6 bases, with 7 bases left in between. The CDR3 has 13 residues. The DNA for the CDR3 is TGTGCCAGCAGCTTAGGTGCAGGAAACATTCAGTACTTC. Its protein is CASSLGAGNIQYF. The full variable domain, its missing parts supplied by reference TRBV7-2 and TRBJ2-4, is GAGVSQSPSNKVTEKGKDVELRCDPISGHTALYWYRQSLGQGLEFLIYFQGNSAPDKSGLPSDRFSAERTGGSVSTLTIQRTQQEDSAVYLCASSLGAGNIQYFGAGTRLSVL.

This chain connects TRBV7-4 to TRBJ2-7, with no clear D. Trimming left V 6 bases short and J 4 bases short, with 13 bases between. This CDR3 spans 13 amino acids. Germline V CDR1 and CDR2: SGHVT, SQSDAQ. The CDR3 nucleotides read TGTGCCAGCAGACCCGGACGGATTTACGAGCAGTACTTC. Amino acids: CASRPGRIYEQYF.

As regards this clone: Other DNA sequences in the sample encode the same CDR3. CDR3: CASRGQGPVGGYTF. The CDR3 DNA reads TGTGCCAGCAGGGGACAGGGTCCCGTGGGTGGCTACACCTTC. The rearrangement joins TRBV6-5 to TRBJ1-2, with TRBD1 matching over 9 bases. V lost 6 bases to trimming and J lost 7 bases; unmatched junction nucleotides: 9. The CDR3 totals 14 residues. Germline loops: CDR1 MNHEY, CDR2 SVGAGI.

This chain links TRBV6-1 with TRBJ2-4; possible D gene TRBD2, 6 bases. This CDR3 region has 12 residues. Trimming pared 8 bases from V and 7 bases from J, leaving 12 bases between. Germline V CDR1 and CDR2: MNHNS, SASEGT. In DNA form, the CDR3 reads TGTGCCAGCTCACGACGGGGGAACATTCAGTACTTC. Translated: CASSRRGNIQYF.